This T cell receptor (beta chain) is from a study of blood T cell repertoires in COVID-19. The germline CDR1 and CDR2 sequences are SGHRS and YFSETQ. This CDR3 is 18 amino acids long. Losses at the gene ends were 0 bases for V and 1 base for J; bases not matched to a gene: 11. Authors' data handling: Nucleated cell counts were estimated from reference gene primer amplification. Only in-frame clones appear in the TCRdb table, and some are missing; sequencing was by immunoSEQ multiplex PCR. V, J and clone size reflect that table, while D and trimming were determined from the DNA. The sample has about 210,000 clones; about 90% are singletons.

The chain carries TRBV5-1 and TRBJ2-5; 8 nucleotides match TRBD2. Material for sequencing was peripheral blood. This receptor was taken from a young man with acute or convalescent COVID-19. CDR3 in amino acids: CASSLGPLTSGGQETQYF. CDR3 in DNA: TGCGCCAGCAGCTTGGGGCCTTTAACTAGCGGAGGCCAAGAGACCCAGTACTTC.